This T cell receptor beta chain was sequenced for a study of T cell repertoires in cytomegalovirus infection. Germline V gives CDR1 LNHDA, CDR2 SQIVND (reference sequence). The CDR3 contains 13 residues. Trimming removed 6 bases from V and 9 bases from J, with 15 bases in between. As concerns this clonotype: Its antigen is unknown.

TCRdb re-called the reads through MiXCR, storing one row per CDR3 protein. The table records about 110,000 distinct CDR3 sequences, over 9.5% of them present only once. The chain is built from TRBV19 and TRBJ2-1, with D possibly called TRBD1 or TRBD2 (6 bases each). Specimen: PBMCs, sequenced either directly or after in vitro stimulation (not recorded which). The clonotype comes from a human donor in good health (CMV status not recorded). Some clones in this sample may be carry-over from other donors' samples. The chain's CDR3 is CASRTGRRGEQFF. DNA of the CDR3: TGTGCCAGTAGAACAGGGCGGAGGGGTGAGCAGTTCTTC.